What follows describes a single T cell receptor (beta chain). Its specificity is not known. TCR cDNA was made by 5'RACE template switching, adding a universal primer site and UMIs. MiXCR, run by TCRdb on the 5' RACE reads, gives a single entry per CDR3 protein. Of about 430,000 distinct CDR3 sequences listed, 18% are singletons. These data belong to a study of T cells after yellow fever vaccination. Study summary: SMART-Seq v4 Ultra Low Input handled preparation of low-cell-number fractions.

The CDR3 runs 15 residues. With 0 bases removed from V and 10 bases from J, the gap between germline ends came to 18 bases. Germline CDR1 reads SGHTA; CDR2 reads FQGNSA. Study results and limitations: It was a weaker secondary response, yet one that peaked faster, at day 5 versus 15. FACS-sorted repertoires could harbor abundant contaminating bulk-population clonotypes.

The origin of this receptor is a man aged 18 to 29 who received the YFV17D yellow fever vaccine. This chain connects TRBV7-2 to TRBJ1-1, with D tentatively TRBD1 (5 bases). Sequencing was performed on PBMCs, taken before the yellow fever booster vaccination. The DNA of the CDR3 is TGTGCCAGCAGCTTAGCCCCCGGGACTAGGGTGTTAGCTTTCTTT. Translation gives CASSLAPGTRVLAFF.